Listed below are T cell receptor beta chains from one sample, sequenced in a study of shared clonotypes between healthy human individuals. The assay was immunoSEQ multiplex PCR, and TCRdb's table has in-frame clones only and misses some. The data hold nearly 600,000 clones, with roughly 95% observed a single time. The specimen sequenced was naive CD8+ T cells sorted from blood. These receptor sequences come from a woman aged 30 to 39 in good health. Both conserved end residues are part of each CDR3. Clone size appears in some rows only: once, few, many, or a class for an expanded clone.

clone_size	v_call	j_call	cdr3_aa
-	TRBV2	TRBJ2-7	CASKGGEGEQYF
-	TRBV19	TRBJ1-5	CASSIVDILQPQHF
-	TRBV6-1	TRBJ2-7	CASSERELAAYEQYF
once	TRBV12-5	TRBJ2-3	CASGLFGTDTQYF
-	TRBV28	TRBJ2-5	CAMGRQGPQETQYF
-	TRBV25-1	TRBJ1-1	CASERRGSAFF
-	TRBV6-5	TRBJ2-1	CASSYLAGEGNEQFF
-	TRBV7-9	TRBJ2-1	CASRTSETYNEQFF
-	TRBV6-4	TRBJ1-2	CASSAGQGHGYTF
once	TRBV6-1	TRBJ1-2	CASSGYDRGPNYGYTF
-	TRBV7-9	TRBJ2-7	CASSLYGGPYEQYF
-	TRBV28	TRBJ2-1	CASSFPAGGSYNEQFF
-	TRBV9	TRBJ1-4	CASSVEATGIGEKLFF
once	TRBV21-1	TRBJ2-7	CASSKIPLPSGRTYEQYF
-	TRBV6-6	TRBJ1-5	CASSHPGNQPQHF
-	TRBV2	TRBJ2-2	CASFEWDSTGELFF
-	TRBV27	TRBJ2-1	CASSLGTGGNNEQFF